This section outlines one TCR beta chain sequence together with its context. The antigen is not known. The source of the sample is a study of identical twins. Trimming pared 5 bases from V and 3 bases from J, leaving 16 bases between. Germline CDR1 and CDR2: SGHRS and YFSETQ. This CDR3 contains 15 residues. TCRdb re-called the 5' RACE reads through MiXCR, storing one row per CDR3 protein. The sample lists around 490,000 distinct CDR3 sequences, approximately 20% occurring once. General study findings and limits: Modelling approaches yielded underestimates of out-of-frame TCR alpha sharing between monozygotic twins.

These same data were also listed under a study on yellow fever vaccine responses in identical twins.

The specimen sequenced was CD4+ T cells sorted from blood. The sequence came from a young woman in good health. The chain links TRBV5-1 to TRBJ2-3; no firm D call. CDR3 bases: TGCGCCAGCAGTGTGGTGGCTAGAGGTACAGATACGCAGTATTTT. Residues: CASSVVARGTDTQYF.